This T cell receptor beta chain was captured in a study of cytomegalovirus exposure and HLA in healthy donors. Vbeta (60) and Jbeta (13) primers were used in the PCR. Produced via immunoSEQ multiplex PCR; TCRdb's table is partial and in-frame only. Seen here are fewer than 150,000 clones, just under 80% observed once, and the top ten hold 4% to 5.5%. This clone showed up just a few times. Trimming shortened V by 4 bases and J by 4 bases, and 14 bases separated the two germline ends. CDR1 KGHSH and CDR2 LQKENI come from the germline V gene. The CDR3 is made up of 15 amino acids. The sequence was collected from a man aged 25 to 40 in good health. The chain employs TRBV18 and TRBJ1-3; D may be TRBD1 (6 bases). The sequenced sample consisted of PBMCs. In DNA, the CDR3 is TGTGCCAGCTCACGACAGGACAGCGAAGGAAACACCATATATTTT. It codes for CASSRQDSEGNTIYF.